This is a list of T cell receptor beta chains from one sample in a study of T cell responses to AZD1222 COVID-19 vaccine. The method was immunoSEQ multiplex PCR; TCRdb's version includes in-frame clones alone and lacks a portion of them. This table holds about 120,000 clones, roughly nine tenths found once. The sample was peripheral blood, taken on day 0 of AZD1222 vaccination. Receptors were obtained from an adult in good health. CDR3s include the opening cysteine and the closing phenylalanine or tryptophan. A D gene is named only where the DNA matches it firmly. For some rows the clone size is stated as once, few or many, or as a class when expanded; others skip it.

V,size,J,D,CDR3,DNA
TRBV11-2,.,TRBJ2-2,.,CASSLDLGRELFF,TGTGCCAGCAGCTTAGATCTAGGCCGGGAGCTGTTTTTT
TRBV3-1/TRBV3-2,.,TRBJ1-2,TRBD1,CASSQDLARQGARYGYTF,TGTGCCAGCAGCCAAGATCTAGCCCGACAGGGGGCGCGGTATGGCTACACCTTC
TRBV19,once,TRBJ2-1,.,CASSMGVARGQFF,TGTGCCAGTAGTATGGGGGTAGCTAGGGGGCAGTTCTTC
TRBV24-1,.,TRBJ2-1,.,CATSDLVGLQFF,TGTGCCACCAGTGATTTAGTGGGCCTGCAGTTCTTC
TRBV11-2,.,TRBJ2-5,TRBD2,CASSLTGLARYQETQYF,TGTGCCAGCAGCTTGACGGGACTAGCGCGGTACCAAGAGACCCAGTACTTC
TRBV14,.,TRBJ2-3,.,CASSVFGGVADTQYF,TGTGCCAGCAGCGTCTTCGGGGGAGTGGCAGATACGCAGTATTTT
TRBV19,.,TRBJ2-3,.,CASSILGPASTDTQYF,TGTGCCAGTAGTATCCTAGGACCAGCCTCCACAGATACGCAGTATTTT
TRBV7-9,.,TRBJ2-2,TRBD2,CASSPGLAGITGELFF,TGTGCCAGCAGCCCGGGACTAGCGGGAATCACCGGGGAGCTGTTTTTT
TRBV19,.,TRBJ2-3,TRBD1,CASSRPGTGRTDTQYF,TGTGCCAGTAGCCGTCCCGGGACAGGGAGAACAGATACGCAGTATTTT
TRBV7-9,.,TRBJ2-1,.,CASSFRPPEQFF,TGTGCCAGCAGCTTTCGACCCCCAGAGCAGTTCTTC
TRBV7-2,.,TRBJ2-1,TRBD2,CASSLSGGAGGGNEQFF,TGTGCCAGCAGCCTAAGTGGTGGAGCGGGAGGAGGGAATGAGCAGTTCTTC
TRBV29-1,.,TRBJ2-2,.,CSAWAINTGELFF,TGCAGCGCGTGGGCCATCAACACCGGGGAGCTGTTTTTT
TRBV7-2,few,TRBJ2-7,.,CASSLEARVYEQYF,TGTGCCAGCAGCTTAGAGGCCAGGGTCTACGAGCAGTACTTC
TRBV18,.,TRBJ1-5,TRBD1,CASSPGTGPEPQHF,TGTGCCAGCTCACCAGGGACAGGCCCCGAGCCCCAGCATTTT
TRBV11-1,.,TRBJ1-1,.,CASSLGRFMGNTEAFF,TGTGCCAGCAGCTTAGGCAGGTTCATGGGGAACACTGAAGCTTTCTTT
TRBV23-1,.,TRBJ2-6,.,CASSQRRVASGANVLTF,TGCGCCAGCAGTCAACGACGGGTGGCCTCTGGGGCCAACGTCCTGACTTTC
TRBV10-3,.,TRBJ1-2,.,CAISEIRGGYGYTF,TGTGCCATCAGTGAGATCAGGGGAGGCTATGGCTACACCTTC
TRBV12-3/TRBV12-4,.,TRBJ1-2,.,CASTLGGGGYTF,TGTGCCAGCACCCTGGGGGGGGGAGGCTACACCTTC
TRBV5-1,.,TRBJ2-1,.,CASGQGPYNEQFF,TGCGCCAGCGGCCAGGGCCCCTACAATGAGCAGTTCTTC
TRBV6-5,.,TRBJ2-2,TRBD2,CASSYRLAENTGELFF,TGTGCCAGCAGTTACCGCCTAGCGGAGAACACCGGGGAGCTGTTTTTT
TRBV28,once,TRBJ1-1,.,CASSLAGWLQAFF,TGTGCCAGCAGTTTAGCAGGGTGGCTCCAAGCTTTCTTT